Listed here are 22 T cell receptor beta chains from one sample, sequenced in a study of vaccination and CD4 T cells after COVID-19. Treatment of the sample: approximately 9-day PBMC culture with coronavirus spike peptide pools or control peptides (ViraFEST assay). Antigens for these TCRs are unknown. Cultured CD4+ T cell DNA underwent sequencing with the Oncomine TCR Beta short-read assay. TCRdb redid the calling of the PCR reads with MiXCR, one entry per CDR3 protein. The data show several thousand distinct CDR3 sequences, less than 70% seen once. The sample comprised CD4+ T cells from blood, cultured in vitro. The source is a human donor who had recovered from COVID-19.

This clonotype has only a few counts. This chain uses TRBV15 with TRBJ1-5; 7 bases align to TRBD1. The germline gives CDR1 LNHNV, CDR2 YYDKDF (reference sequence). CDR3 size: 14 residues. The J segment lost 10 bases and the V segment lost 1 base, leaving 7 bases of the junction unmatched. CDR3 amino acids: CATSRARGQFPQHF. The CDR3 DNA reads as TGTGCCACCAGCAGAGCAAGGGGACAGTTCCCCCAGCATTTT.

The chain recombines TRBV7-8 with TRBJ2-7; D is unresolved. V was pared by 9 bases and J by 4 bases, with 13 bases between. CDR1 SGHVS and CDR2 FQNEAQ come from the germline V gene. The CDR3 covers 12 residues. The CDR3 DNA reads TGTGCCAGTAGTCTTGCTAGGTACGAGCAGTACTTC. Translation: CASSLARYEQYF.

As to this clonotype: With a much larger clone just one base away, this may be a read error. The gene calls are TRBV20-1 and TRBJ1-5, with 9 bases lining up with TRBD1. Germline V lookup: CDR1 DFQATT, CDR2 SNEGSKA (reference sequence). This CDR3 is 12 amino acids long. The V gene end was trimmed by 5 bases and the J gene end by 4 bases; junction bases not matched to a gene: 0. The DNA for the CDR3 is TGCAGTGCTGACAGGGGGAATCAGCCCCAGCATTTT. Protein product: CSADRGNQPQHF.

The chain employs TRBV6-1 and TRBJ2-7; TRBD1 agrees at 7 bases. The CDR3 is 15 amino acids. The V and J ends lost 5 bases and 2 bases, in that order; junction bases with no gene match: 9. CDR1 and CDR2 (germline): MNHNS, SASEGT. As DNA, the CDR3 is TGTGCCAGCAGTCCCCGACAGGGTAATACCTACGAGCAGTACTTC. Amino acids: CASSPRQGNTYEQYF.

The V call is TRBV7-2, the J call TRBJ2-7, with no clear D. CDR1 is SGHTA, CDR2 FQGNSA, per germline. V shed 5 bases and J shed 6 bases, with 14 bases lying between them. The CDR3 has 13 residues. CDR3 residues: CASSLPTPGEQYF. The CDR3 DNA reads TGTGCCAGCAGCCTACCTACACCCGGCGAGCAGTACTTC.

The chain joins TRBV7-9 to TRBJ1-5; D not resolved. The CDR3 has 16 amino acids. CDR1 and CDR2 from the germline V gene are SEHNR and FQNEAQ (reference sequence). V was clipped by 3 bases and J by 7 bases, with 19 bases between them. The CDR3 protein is CASSFGYDSAGQPQHF. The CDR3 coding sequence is TGTGCCAGCAGCTTTGGGTACGACTCGGCGGGGCAGCCCCAGCATTTT.

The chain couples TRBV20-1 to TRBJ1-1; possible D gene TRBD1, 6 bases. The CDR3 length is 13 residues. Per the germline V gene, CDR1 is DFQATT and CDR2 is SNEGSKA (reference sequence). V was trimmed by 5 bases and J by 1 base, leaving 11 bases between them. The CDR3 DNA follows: TGCAGTGCTCCGGCGGGACAGAACACTGAAGCTTTCTTT. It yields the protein CSAPAGQNTEAFF.

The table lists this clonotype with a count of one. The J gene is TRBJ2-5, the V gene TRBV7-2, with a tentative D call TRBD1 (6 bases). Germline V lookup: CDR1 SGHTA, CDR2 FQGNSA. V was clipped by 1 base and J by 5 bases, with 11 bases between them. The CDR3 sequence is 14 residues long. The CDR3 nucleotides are TGTGCCAGCAGCTTAGTAACAGGGACCGAGACCCAGTACTTC. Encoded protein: CASSLVTGTETQYF.

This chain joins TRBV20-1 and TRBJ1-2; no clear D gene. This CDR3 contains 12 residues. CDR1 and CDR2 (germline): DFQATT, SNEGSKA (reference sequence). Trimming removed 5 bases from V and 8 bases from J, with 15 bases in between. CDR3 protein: CSAVSHLGGYTF. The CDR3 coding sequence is TGCAGTGCTGTAAGCCATTTAGGGGGCTACACCTTC.

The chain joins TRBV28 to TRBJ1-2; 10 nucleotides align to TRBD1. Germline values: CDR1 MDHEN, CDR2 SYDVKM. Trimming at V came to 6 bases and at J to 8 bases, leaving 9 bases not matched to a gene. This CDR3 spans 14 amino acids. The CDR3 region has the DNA TGTGCCAGCAGGCCACGACAGGGGGCAGGGGGCTACACCTTC. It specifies CASRPRQGAGGYTF.

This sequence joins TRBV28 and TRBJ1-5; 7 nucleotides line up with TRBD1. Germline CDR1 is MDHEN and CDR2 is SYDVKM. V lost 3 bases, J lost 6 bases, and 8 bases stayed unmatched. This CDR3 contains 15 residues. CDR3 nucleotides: TGTGCCAGCAGTTTGCCACAGGGGTCGCGTCAGCCCCAGCATTTT. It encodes CASSLPQGSRQPQHF.

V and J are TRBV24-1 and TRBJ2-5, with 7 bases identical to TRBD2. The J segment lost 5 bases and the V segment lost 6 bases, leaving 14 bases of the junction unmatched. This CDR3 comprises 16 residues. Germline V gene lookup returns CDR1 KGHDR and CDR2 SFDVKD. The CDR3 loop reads CATSSDLAGAGETQYF. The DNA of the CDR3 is TGTGCCACCAGTTCAGACTTGGCGGGAGCCGGGGAGACCCAGTACTTC.

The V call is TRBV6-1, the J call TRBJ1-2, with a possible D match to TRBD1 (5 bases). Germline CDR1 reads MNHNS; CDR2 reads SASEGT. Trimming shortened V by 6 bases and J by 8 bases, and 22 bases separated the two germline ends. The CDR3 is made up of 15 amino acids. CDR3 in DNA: TGTGCCAGCAGGGATACCGGGACCGGGGAGGGCGGCTACACCTTC. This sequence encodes CASRDTGTGEGGYTF.

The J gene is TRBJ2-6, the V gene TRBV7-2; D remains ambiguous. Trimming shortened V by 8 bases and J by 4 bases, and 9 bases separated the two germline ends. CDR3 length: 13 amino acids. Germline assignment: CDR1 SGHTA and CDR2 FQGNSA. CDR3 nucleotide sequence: TGTGCCAGCGCTCTGGCCGGGGCCAACGTCCTGACTTTC. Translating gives CASALAGANVLTF.

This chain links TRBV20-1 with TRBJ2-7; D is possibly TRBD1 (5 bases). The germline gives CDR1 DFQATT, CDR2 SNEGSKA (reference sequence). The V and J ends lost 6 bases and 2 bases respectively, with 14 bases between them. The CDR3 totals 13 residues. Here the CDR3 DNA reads TGCAGTGCCCAGCACAGGCCTACCTACGAGCAGTACTTC. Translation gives CSAQHRPTYEQYF.

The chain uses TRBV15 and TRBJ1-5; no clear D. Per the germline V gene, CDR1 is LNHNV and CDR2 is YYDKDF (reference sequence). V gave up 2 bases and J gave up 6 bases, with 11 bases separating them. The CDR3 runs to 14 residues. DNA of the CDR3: TGTGCCACCAGCAGAAGCGGGGTTATTCAGCCCCAGCATTTT. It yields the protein CATSRSGVIQPQHF.

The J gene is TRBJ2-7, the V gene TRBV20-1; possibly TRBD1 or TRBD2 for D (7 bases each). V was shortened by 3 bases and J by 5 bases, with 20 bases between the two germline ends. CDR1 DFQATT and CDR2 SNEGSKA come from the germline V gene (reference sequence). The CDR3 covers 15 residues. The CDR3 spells CSASGVGRGHHEQYF. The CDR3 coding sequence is TGCAGTGCTAGCGGGGTTGGGAGGGGGCACCACGAGCAGTACTTC.

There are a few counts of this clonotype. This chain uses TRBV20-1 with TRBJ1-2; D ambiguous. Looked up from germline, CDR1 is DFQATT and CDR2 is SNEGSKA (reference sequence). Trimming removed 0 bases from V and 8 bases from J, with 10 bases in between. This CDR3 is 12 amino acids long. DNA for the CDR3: TGCAGTGCTAGAGATAATCCTCCCGGCTACACCTTC. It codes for CSARDNPPGYTF.

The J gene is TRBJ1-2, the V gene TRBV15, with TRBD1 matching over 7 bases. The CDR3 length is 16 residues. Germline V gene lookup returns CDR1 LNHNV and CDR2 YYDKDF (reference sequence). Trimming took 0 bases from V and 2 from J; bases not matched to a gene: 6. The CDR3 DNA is TGTGCCACCAGCAGAGATTGGGTCAGGGGGAACTATGGCTACACCTTC. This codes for CATSRDWVRGNYGYTF.

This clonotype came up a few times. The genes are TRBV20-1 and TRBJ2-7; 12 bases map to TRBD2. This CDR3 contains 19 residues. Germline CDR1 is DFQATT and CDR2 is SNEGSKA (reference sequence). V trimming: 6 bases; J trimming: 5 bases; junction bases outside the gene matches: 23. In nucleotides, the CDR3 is TGCAGTGCCCAACCCGGGTGGTGGCTAGCGGGAGGGGAAGGCAACGAGCAGTACTTC. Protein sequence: CSAQPGWWLAGGEGNEQYF.

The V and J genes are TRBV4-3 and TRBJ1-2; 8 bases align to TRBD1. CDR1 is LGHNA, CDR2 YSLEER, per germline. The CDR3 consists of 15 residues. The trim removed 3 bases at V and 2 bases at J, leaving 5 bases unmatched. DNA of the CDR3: TGCGCCAGCAGCCATCCGGACAGGGTGAACTATGGCTACACCTTC. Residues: CASSHPDRVNYGYTF.

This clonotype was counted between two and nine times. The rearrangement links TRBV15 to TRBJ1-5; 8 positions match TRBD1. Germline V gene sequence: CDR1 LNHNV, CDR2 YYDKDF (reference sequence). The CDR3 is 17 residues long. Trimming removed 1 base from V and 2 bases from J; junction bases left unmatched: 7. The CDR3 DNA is TGTGCCACCAGCAGAGCTCAGGGGGCAAGGGGCAATCAGCCCCAGCATTTT. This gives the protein CATSRAQGARGNQPQHF.